The entry below gives a single TCR beta chain sequence along with its context. Via MiXCR, TCRdb re-called the RACE reads, giving one row per CDR3 protein. The table records about 82,000 distinct CDR3 sequences, 10% to 15% of them present only once. The data derive from a study of human T cells and chemical hapten exposure. The J segment lost 5 bases and the V segment lost 3 bases, leaving 1 base of the junction unmatched. The CDR3 extends over 14 amino acids. Germline values: CDR1 LGHDT, CDR2 YNNKEL (reference sequence). The sample's time point: patch test 3, about 24 weeks after DPC sensitization. As to treatment: therapeutic diphenylcyclopropenone sensitization with weekly scalp DPC.

The sample here was whole blood, taken in connection with sensitization to the hapten diphenylcyclopropenone (DPC). This rearrangement joins TRBV3-1 to TRBJ2-1, with TRBD2 matching over 10 bases. The sequence came from a woman aged 45-65 years with alopecia areata. Some clones in this sample may be carry-over from other donors' samples. CDR3 loop: CASSQGLANNEQFF. CDR3 sequence (DNA): TGTGCCAGCAGCCAGGGACTAGCGAACAATGAGCAGTTCTTC.